This T cell receptor (beta chain) was found in a study of OX40 agonist ivuxolimab in advanced cancers. Some clones are missing from TCRdb's copy, which holds only in-frame ones; the method was immunoSEQ multiplex PCR. The sample records fewer than 85,000 clones, approximately 91% being singletons. V lost 2 bases to trimming and J lost 0 bases, with 14 bases between them. The V gene's germline CDR1 is KGHSH and CDR2 LQKENI. The CDR3 is 17 amino acids. The chain combines TRBV18 with TRBJ2-1, with D possibly being TRBD1 or TRBD2 (5 bases each). Sample: CD4+ or CD8+ T cells sorted from blood, taken in a trial of the OX40 agonist ivuxolimab. The clonotype originates from an adult with an advanced solid tumor such as melanoma, head and neck, liver or kidney cancer. CDR3 loop: CASSPSGPLSSYNEQFF. CDR3 nucleotides: TGTGCCAGCTCACCATCGGGACCCCTGAGCTCCTACAATGAGCAGTTCTTC.